Following are 15 T cell receptor beta chains from one sample sequenced in a study of blood T cells in healthy people across ages. The second PCR ran about 6 to 11 cycles with a sample-barcoded 5' primer and J-beta primers. Via MiXCR, TCRdb re-called the 5' RACE reads, giving one row per CDR3 protein. The sample records about 680,000 distinct CDR3 sequences, over 45% being singletons. The specimen was blood. The receptors come from a woman aged 60-70 years in good health.

The chain is built from TRBV6-1 and TRBJ2-4, with D unresolved. The V and J ends lost 3 bases and 0 bases respectively, with 12 bases between them. From germline, CDR1 is MNHNS and CDR2 SASEGT. The CDR3 spans 16 residues. The CDR3: CASSDRSPLAKNIQYF. CDR3 coding DNA: TGTGCCAGCAGTGATCGTAGTCCTCTAGCCAAAAACATTCAGTACTTC.

This clonotype occurred a few times. The chain combines TRBV6-5 with TRBJ2-1; 11 bases map to TRBD2. The CDR3 extends over 15 amino acids. Germline CDR1 reads MNHEY; CDR2 reads SVGAGI. V lost 2 bases and J lost 8; bases outside the gene matches: 5. The CDR3 DNA reads TGTGCCAGCAGTTACCTAGCGGGAGGCAGGGATGAGCAGTTCTTC. Its protein product is CASSYLAGGRDEQFF.

The chain combines TRBV9 with TRBJ2-1, with no clear D. From germline, CDR1 is SGDLS and CDR2 YYNGEE. V dropped 0 bases and J dropped 2 bases, with 6 bases sitting between them. The CDR3 length is 14 residues. The CDR3 bases are TGTGCCAGCAGCGTAGCCTCAACCTACAATGAGCAGTTCTTC. Residues: CASSVASTYNEQFF.

The chain couples TRBV4-3 to TRBJ2-4, with 9 bases that match TRBD2. Trimming cost V 2 bases and J 13 bases; bases outside gene matches: 15. The germline CDR1 and CDR2 sequences are LGHNA and YSLEER. The CDR3 consists of 16 residues. The CDR3 protein is CASSQISGRGRNEQYF. For the CDR3, the DNA is TGCGCCAGCAGCCAAATTAGCGGGAGAGGTCGTAATGAGCAGTACTTC.

The chain carries TRBV20-1 and TRBJ2-3; 7 positions match TRBD1. Germline V CDR1 and CDR2: DFQATT, SNEGSKA (reference sequence). This CDR3 region has 13 residues. V was pared by 6 bases and J by 5 bases, with 8 bases of the junction left unmatched. The CDR3 DNA reads as TGCAGTGCATCGGGACAGACGAGAGATACGCAGTATTTT. It yields the protein CSASGQTRDTQYF.

The rearrangement uses TRBV27 and TRBJ2-1; 12 nucleotides line up with TRBD2. Per the germline V gene, CDR1 is MNHEY and CDR2 is SMNVEV (reference sequence). J lost 6 bases, V lost 7 bases, and 7 bases had no gene match. The CDR3 contains 15 residues. CDR3: CASTPGLAGLNEQFF. CDR3 in DNA: TGTGCCAGCACGCCGGGACTAGCGGGTCTCAATGAGCAGTTCTTC.

This clonotype was found a few times. The rearrangement joins TRBV7-9 to TRBJ1-1; TRBD1 matches 9 bases. Trimming at V came to 4 bases and at J to 3 bases, leaving 6 bases not matched to a gene. The CDR3 loop spans 15 amino acids. The germline CDR1 and CDR2 sequences are SEHNR and FQNEAQ (reference sequence). The CDR3 DNA sequence: TGTGCCAGCAGCTCGGGACAGGGATCGGACACTGAAGCTTTCTTT. It specifies CASSSGQGSDTEAFF.

The V and J genes are TRBV27 and TRBJ2-7; 7 nucleotides match TRBD2. Germline V gives CDR1 MNHEY, CDR2 SMNVEV (reference sequence). CDR3 size: 14 residues. Trimming took 6 bases from V and 3 from J; bases not matched to a gene: 8. CDR3 protein: CASSAQAGYYEQYF. CDR3 nucleotides: TGTGCCAGCAGCGCCCAAGCGGGGTACTACGAGCAGTACTTC.

The chain employs TRBV6-2 or TRBV6-3 and TRBJ2-3, with 12 positions matching TRBD2. The V gene's germline CDR1 is MNHEY and CDR2 SVGEGT. CDR3 length: 18 amino acids. V lost 2 bases, J lost 4 bases, and 10 bases stayed unmatched. CDR3 bases: TGTGCCAGCAGTTACAAGCGGAAGACTAGCGGGAGTTCAGATACGCAGTATTTT. It yields the protein CASSYKRKTSGSSDTQYF.

The chain employs TRBV7-2 and TRBJ1-5; weak D call: TRBD1 (5 bases). Germline CDR1 reads SGHTA; CDR2 reads FQGNSA. This CDR3 has 14 residues. V was trimmed by 7 bases and J by 1 base, leaving 11 bases between them. Here the CDR3 DNA reads TGTGCCAGCACCCTGCGGGGGAGCAATCAGCCCCAGCATTTT. It codes for CASTLRGSNQPQHF.

Ten or more counts support this clonotype. As DNA, the CDR3 is TGTGCCACCAGCAGAGCTATAGCGGGAGGTCAGGATGAGCAGTTCTTC. Protein product: CATSRAIAGGQDEQFF. V usage is TRBV15 and J usage is TRBJ2-1; 10 nucleotides line up with TRBD2. Germline V gene lookup returns CDR1 LNHNV and CDR2 YYDKDF (reference sequence). V was clipped by 1 base and J by 8 bases; unmatched bases: 8. The CDR3 totals 16 residues.

This clonotype was recorded many times. The chain combines TRBV27 with TRBJ2-4; 8 bases are shared with TRBD1. CDR1 is MNHEY and CDR2 is SMNVEV in the germline V gene (reference sequence). V trimming: 6 bases; J trimming: 9 bases; junction bases outside the gene matches: 7. The CDR3 runs 13 residues. DNA for the CDR3: TGTGCCAGCAGACCAGGGGGCGCCCCCATTCAGTACTTC. This translates into CASRPGGAPIQYF.

The J gene is TRBJ2-3, the V gene TRBV7-2; D possibly corresponds to TRBD2 (5 bases). CDR1 SGHTA and CDR2 FQGNSA come from the germline V gene. V was pared by 3 bases and J by 5 bases, with 9 bases between. The CDR3 is 13 amino acids. The CDR3 region is CASSFREGDTQYF. CDR3 nucleotide sequence: TGTGCCAGCAGCTTCCGGGAAGGAGATACGCAGTATTTT. Together with reference TRBV7-2 and TRBJ2-3, the CDR3 gives the full variable domain: GAGVSQSPSNKVTEKGKDVELRCDPISGHTALYWYRQSLGQGLEFLIYFQGNSAPDKSGLPSDRFSAERTGGSVSTLTIQRTQQEDSAVYLCASSFREGDTQYFGPGTRLTVL.

V is TRBV25-1 and J is TRBJ1-6, with 8 positions matching TRBD1. The V gene's germline CDR1 is MGHDK and CDR2 SYGVNS. The V segment lost 1 base and the J segment 7 bases; nucleotides outside the gene matches: 3. The CDR3 runs to 15 residues. Here the CDR3 DNA reads TGTGCCAGCAGTGAATCGAGGACAGGGAATTCACCCCTCCACTTT. Protein product: CASSESRTGNSPLHF.

This clonotype has a handful of counts. This chain connects TRBV15 to TRBJ2-6; 8 bases match TRBD1. This CDR3 spans 19 amino acids. V dropped 1 base and J dropped 3; count of bases not matched to a gene: 11. Germline V CDR1 and CDR2: LNHNV, YYDKDF (reference sequence). The CDR3 DNA is TGTGCCACCAGCAGAGTAAAGTTAACAGGGGGAGTTGGGGCCAACGTCCTGACTTTC. This translates into CATSRVKLTGGVGANVLTF.